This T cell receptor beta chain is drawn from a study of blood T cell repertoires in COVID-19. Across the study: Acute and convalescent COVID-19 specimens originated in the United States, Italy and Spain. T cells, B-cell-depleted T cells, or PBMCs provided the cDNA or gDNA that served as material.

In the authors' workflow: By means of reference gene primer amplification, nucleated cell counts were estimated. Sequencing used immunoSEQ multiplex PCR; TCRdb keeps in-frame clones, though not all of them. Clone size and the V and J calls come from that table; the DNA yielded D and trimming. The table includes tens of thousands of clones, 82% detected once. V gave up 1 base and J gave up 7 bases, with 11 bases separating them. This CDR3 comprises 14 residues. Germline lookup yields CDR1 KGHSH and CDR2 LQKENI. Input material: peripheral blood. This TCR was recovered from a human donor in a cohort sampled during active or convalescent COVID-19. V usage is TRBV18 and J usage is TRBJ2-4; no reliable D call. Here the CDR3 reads CASSPLGYGNIQYF. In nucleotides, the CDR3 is TGTGCCAGCTCACCACTGGGCTATGGGAACATTCAGTACTTC.